The 17 T cell receptor beta chains below come from one sample, sequenced in a study of response to subunit inactivated influenza vaccine (dated 2018 in TCRdb). The time point label of this sample denotes: approximately 40 days after influenza vaccine administration. Library method: RT-PCR. Reads for this sample came from an Illumina HiSeq 2500. Using fastp trimming at Q25 and MiXCR clonotype assembly, TCRdb reanalyzed the public sequencing data and kept in-frame beta chains. Identical CDR3 proteins give one entry, which carries the most common genes and DNA. Here the sample has over 400,000 distinct CDR3 sequences; 10% to 15% occur a single time. About an eighth of the sample comes from the top ten. This sample comprised PBMCs from blood, obtained 35 to 45 days after vaccination. Every receptor here comes from a middle-aged man who received an inactivated influenza vaccine. Donor details come from another sample of the same person, matched by shared clones.

The table lists this clonotype with a few counts. The chain uses TRBV12-3 or TRBV12-4 and TRBJ2-7; weak D call: TRBD1 (5 bases). The length of the CDR3 is 15 residues. With 4 bases removed from V and 1 base from J, the gap between germline ends came to 14 bases. In nucleotides, the CDR3 is TGTGCCAGCAGTTCTGGTTGGGGCGGTTCCTACGAGCAGTACTTC. Encoded protein: CASSSGWGGSYEQYF.

This chain joins TRBV4-2 and TRBJ2-5; 11 bases are shared with TRBD2. Germline V gene lookup returns CDR1 LGHNA and CDR2 YNFKEQ. This CDR3 is built from 17 residues. The junction had 10 bases not matched to a gene; V was cut back by 4 bases and J by 3 bases. The CDR3 here is CASSLLHISGGEETQYF. The CDR3 nucleotides are TGTGCCAGCAGCCTCCTACACATTAGCGGGGGGGAAGAGACCCAGTACTTC.

The sample holds a few counts of this clonotype. The chain joins TRBV5-6 to TRBJ2-7, with TRBD1 identical over 9 bases. The CDR3 is 13 amino acids. Germline V gene sequence: CDR1 SGHDT, CDR2 YYEEEE. With 4 bases clipped from V and 5 bases from J, the junction kept 4 bases outside the gene matches. This CDR3 is CASSRDRGDEQYF. In DNA, the CDR3 is TGTGCCAGCAGCCGTGACAGGGGGGACGAGCAGTACTTC.

The genes are TRBV4-1 and TRBJ1-1, with 7 bases identical to TRBD1. Germline lookup yields CDR1 MGHRA and CDR2 YSYEKL. V lost 4 bases and J lost 4; bases outside the gene matches: 9. The CDR3 is 15 residues long. The CDR3 spells CASSRPTGAPTEAFF. CDR3 nucleotides: TGCGCCAGCAGCCGACCCACAGGGGCTCCCACTGAAGCTTTCTTT.

This clonotype was counted a few times. This rearrangement joins TRBV4-1 to TRBJ1-6; D ambiguous. The CDR3 covers 17 residues. V lost 1 base and J lost 10, with 20 bases in between. From germline, CDR1 is MGHRA and CDR2 YSYEKL. The CDR3 loop is CASSQGILRDARSPLHF. The CDR3 nucleotides read TGCGCCAGCAGCCAAGGAATTTTGAGAGACGCTCGCTCACCCCTCCACTTT.

The gene calls are TRBV4-1 and TRBJ2-1, with D perhaps matching TRBD1 or TRBD2 (5 bases each). The CDR3 extends over 15 amino acids. Looked up from germline, CDR1 is MGHRA and CDR2 is YSYEKL. Trimming pared 3 bases from V and 3 bases from J, leaving 12 bases between. The CDR3 loop reads CASSQSGTDYNEQFF. In DNA, the CDR3 is TGCGCCAGCAGCCAGTCCGGGACGGACTACAATGAGCAGTTCTTC.

V and J are TRBV7-8 and TRBJ1-2, with 7 bases lining up with TRBD1. V lost 5 bases to trimming and J lost 6 bases; unmatched junction nucleotides: 12. The germline CDR1 and CDR2 sequences are SGHVS and FQNEAQ. The CDR3 contains 15 residues. In nucleotides, the CDR3 is TGTGCCAGCAGCAGAGAACGACAGGGATCACATGGCTACACCTTC. It specifies CASSRERQGSHGYTF.

This clonotype was picked up many times. The J gene is TRBJ2-7, the V gene TRBV7-2; TRBD2 agrees at 10 bases. The CDR3 consists of 16 residues. Per the germline V gene, CDR1 is SGHTA and CDR2 is FQGNSA. Losses at the gene ends were 2 bases for V and 7 bases for J; bases not matched to a gene: 11. CDR3 loop: CASSLTRTSGAREQYF. As DNA, the CDR3 is TGTGCCAGCAGCTTAACCCGTACTAGCGGGGCTAGAGAGCAGTACTTC.

This clonotype was recorded many times. The CDR3 here is CASSGTSGVPNEQFF. In DNA, the CDR3 is TGTGCCAGCAGCGGGACTAGCGGAGTCCCCAATGAGCAGTTCTTC. The chain joins TRBV3-1 to TRBJ2-1, with TRBD2 matching 11 bases. The germline CDR1 and CDR2 sequences are LGHDT and YNNKEL (reference sequence). J gave up 6 bases and V 5 bases, and 6 bases lay outside the gene matches. This CDR3 is 15 amino acids long.

The V call is TRBV29-1, the J call TRBJ2-1; tentatively, D is TRBD2 (6 bases). V lost 2 bases and J 15 bases, leaving 17 bases between the germline ends. The CDR3 is made up of 12 amino acids. Germline V lookup: CDR1 SQVTM, CDR2 ANQGSEA. The CDR3 loop is CSVEMRWGSGFF. The DNA of the CDR3 is TGCAGCGTTGAAATGCGTTGGGGTAGCGGGTTCTTC.

The chain couples TRBV5-1 to TRBJ2-3, with 13 nucleotides matching TRBD2. Germline-derived CDR1 and CDR2 are SGHRS and YFSETQ. The CDR3 sequence is 17 residues long. The V and J ends lost 2 bases and 3 bases, in that order; junction bases with no gene match: 6. CDR3 amino acids: CASSLTSGGARTDTQYF. CDR3 bases: TGCGCCAGCAGCTTAACTAGCGGGGGGGCCCGGACAGATACGCAGTATTTT.

This clonotype was detected a few times. V and J are TRBV20-1 and TRBJ2-5; no clear D. Germline V CDR1 and CDR2: DFQATT, SNEGSKA (reference sequence). V was cut by 0 bases and J by 2 bases, with 10 bases left in between. This CDR3 contains 14 residues. The DNA of the CDR3 is TGCAGTGCTAGAGATCCAAGGTTACAAGAGACCCAGTACTTC. Amino acids: CSARDPRLQETQYF.

This clonotype was seen only a few times. The chain employs TRBV5-1 and TRBJ1-1; TRBD1 agrees at 7 bases. After removal of 0 bases from V and 11 bases from J, the junction contained 13 bases not matched to a gene. Germline V gene data show CDR1 as SGHRS and CDR2 as YFSETQ. This CDR3 spans 15 amino acids. CDR3: CASSLDGQEIRGAFF. DNA for the CDR3: TGCGCCAGCAGCTTGGACGGACAGGAGATCCGTGGGGCTTTCTTT.

In this sample, this clonotype turned up a few times. The chain joins TRBV18 to TRBJ2-2; no clear D gene. This CDR3 has 14 amino acids. CDR1 and CDR2 (germline): KGHSH, LQKENI. Trimming removed 3 bases at V and 0 bases at J, with 5 bases between. DNA of the CDR3: TGTGCCAGCTCACCGGACCCGAACACCGGGGAGCTGTTTTTT. Amino acid sequence: CASSPDPNTGELFF.

This clonotype appeared many times. This chain joins TRBV11-2 and TRBJ2-6; no clear D gene. The CDR3 sequence is 15 residues long. V was pared by 1 base and J by 4 bases, with 8 bases between. Germline CDR1 SGHAT, CDR2 FQNNGV. In nucleotides, the CDR3 is TGTGCCAGCAGCTTAGGACGGTCCGGGGCCAACGTCCTGACTTTC. The encoded protein is CASSLGRSGANVLTF.

This clonotype has just a few counts. V usage is TRBV7-9 and J usage is TRBJ1-2; 7 bases agree with TRBD1. With 1 base clipped from V and 3 bases from J, the junction kept 8 bases outside the gene matches. Germline V gene lookup returns CDR1 SEHNR and CDR2 FQNEAQ (reference sequence). The CDR3 length is 16 residues. The CDR3 bases are TGTGCCAGCAGCTTAGGGGTGACAGGGTCTGACTATGGCTACACCTTC. Residues: CASSLGVTGSDYGYTF.

This chain uses TRBV20-1 with TRBJ1-2; D gene uncertain. CDR1 and CDR2 (germline): DFQATT, SNEGSKA (reference sequence). Trimming cost V 5 bases and J 4 bases, with 17 bases left between them. The CDR3 extends over 14 amino acids. CDR3 amino acids: CSAGGPGTPYGYTF. The DNA of the CDR3 is TGCAGTGCTGGAGGACCCGGCACCCCCTATGGCTACACCTTC.